This T cell receptor beta chain appears in the sequencing data of a study of CD8 T cells in Susac syndrome. FACS was used to enrich TEMRA cells, whereas the CD8+ and CD4+ T cells were obtained by negative isolation. CDR3 length: 15 residues. The germline gives CDR1 SEHNR, CDR2 FQNEAQ (reference sequence). V lost 3 bases to trimming and J lost 4 bases; unmatched junction nucleotides: 3. A quantity of roughly 0.5 to 1 ug RNA underwent reverse transcription using random hexamers. TCRdb independently ran MiXCR on the immunoSEQ multiplex PCR reads; one entry per CDR3 protein. This table has around 200,000 distinct CDR3 sequences, roughly 95% appearing once.

This receptor was identified in a human donor in good health. The sample was CD4+ T cells from PBMCs. The chain joins TRBV7-9 to TRBJ2-3; 11 nucleotides line up with TRBD2. DNA for the CDR3: TGTGCCAGCAGCTTCGCTAGCGGGGGGCCAGATACGCAGTATTTT. Amino acid sequence: CASSFASGGPDTQYF. Variable domain in full (rest from reference TRBV7-9 and TRBJ2-3): DTGVSQNPRHKITKRGQNVTFRCDPISEHNRLYWYRQTLGQGPEFLTYFQNEAQLEKSRLLSDRFSAERPKGSFSTLEIQRTEQGDSAMYLCASSFASGGPDTQYFGPGTRLTVL.